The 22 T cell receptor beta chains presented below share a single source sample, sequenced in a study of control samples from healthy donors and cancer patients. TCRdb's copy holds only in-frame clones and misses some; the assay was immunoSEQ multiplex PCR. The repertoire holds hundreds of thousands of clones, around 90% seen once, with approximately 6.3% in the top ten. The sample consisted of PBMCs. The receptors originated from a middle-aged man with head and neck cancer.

Here the CDR3 reads CASSIPSWQPQHF. In DNA form, the CDR3 reads TGTGCCAGTAGTATTCCGAGTTGGCAGCCCCAGCATTTT. J is TRBJ1-5 and V is TRBV19; D unresolved. Trimming removed 3 bases at V and 7 bases at J, with 10 bases between. CDR3 size: 13 residues. Germline V lookup: CDR1 LNHDA, CDR2 SQIVND (reference sequence).

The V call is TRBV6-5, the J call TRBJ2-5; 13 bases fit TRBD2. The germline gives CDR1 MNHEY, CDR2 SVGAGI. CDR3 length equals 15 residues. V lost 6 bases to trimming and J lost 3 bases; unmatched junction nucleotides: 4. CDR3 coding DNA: TGTGCCAGCAGGATGGGACTAGCGGGAAAAGAGACCCAGTACTTC. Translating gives CASRMGLAGKETQYF.

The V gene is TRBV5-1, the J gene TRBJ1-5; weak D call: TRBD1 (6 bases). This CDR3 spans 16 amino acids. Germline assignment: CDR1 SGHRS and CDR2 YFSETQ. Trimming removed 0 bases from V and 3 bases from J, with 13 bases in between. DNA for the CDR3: TGCGCCAGCAGCTTGGGGGACAATGTATCCAATCAGCCCCAGCATTTT. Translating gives CASSLGDNVSNQPQHF.

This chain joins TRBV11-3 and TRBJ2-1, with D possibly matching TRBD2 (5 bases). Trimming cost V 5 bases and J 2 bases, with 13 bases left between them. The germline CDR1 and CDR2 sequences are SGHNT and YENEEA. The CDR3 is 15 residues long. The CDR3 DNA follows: TGTGCCAGCAGCCCCAGCGGCGGACCCTACAATGAGCAGTTCTTC. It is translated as CASSPSGGPYNEQFF.

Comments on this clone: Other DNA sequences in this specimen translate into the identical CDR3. The DNA of the CDR3 is TGCGCCAGCAGCTTGTGGGGGAGCTACGAGCAGTACTTC. Amino acid sequence: CASSLWGSYEQYF. V usage is TRBV5-1 and J usage is TRBJ2-7, with D possibly called TRBD1 or TRBD2 (5 bases each). This CDR3 is 13 amino acids long. Trimming cost V 1 base and J 3 bases, with 8 bases left between them. The germline V gene encodes CDR1 SGHRS and CDR2 YFSETQ.

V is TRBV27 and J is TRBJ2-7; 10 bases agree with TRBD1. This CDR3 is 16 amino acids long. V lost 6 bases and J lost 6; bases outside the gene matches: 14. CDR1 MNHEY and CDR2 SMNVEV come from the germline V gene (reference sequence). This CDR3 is CASRRPGQGRSSEQYF. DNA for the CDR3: TGTGCCAGCAGAAGACCGGGACAGGGGCGTTCAAGCGAGCAGTACTTC.

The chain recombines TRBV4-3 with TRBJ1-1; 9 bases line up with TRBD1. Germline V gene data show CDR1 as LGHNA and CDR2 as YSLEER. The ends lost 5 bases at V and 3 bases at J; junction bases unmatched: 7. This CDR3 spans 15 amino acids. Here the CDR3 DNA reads TGCGCCAGCAGCTTCAGCCGGGACAGGGACACTGAAGCTTTCTTT. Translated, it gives CASSFSRDRDTEAFF.

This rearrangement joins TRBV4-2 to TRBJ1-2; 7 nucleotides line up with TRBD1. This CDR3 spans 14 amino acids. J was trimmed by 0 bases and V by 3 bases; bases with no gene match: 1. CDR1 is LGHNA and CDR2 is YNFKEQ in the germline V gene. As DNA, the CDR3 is TGTGCCAGCAGCCACGGACAGGCTAACTATGGCTACACCTTC. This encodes CASSHGQANYGYTF.

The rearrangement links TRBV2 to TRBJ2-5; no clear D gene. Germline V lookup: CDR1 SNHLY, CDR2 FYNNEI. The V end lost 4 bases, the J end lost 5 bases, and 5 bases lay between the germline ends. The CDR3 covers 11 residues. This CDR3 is CASSVQETQYF. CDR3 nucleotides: TGTGCCAGCAGTGTTCAGGAGACCCAGTACTTC.

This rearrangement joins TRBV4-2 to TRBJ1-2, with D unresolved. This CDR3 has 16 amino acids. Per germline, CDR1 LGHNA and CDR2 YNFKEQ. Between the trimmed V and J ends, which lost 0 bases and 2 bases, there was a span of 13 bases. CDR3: CASSQDWRLGNYGYTF. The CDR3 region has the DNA TGTGCCAGCAGCCAAGATTGGCGGTTGGGGAACTATGGCTACACCTTC.

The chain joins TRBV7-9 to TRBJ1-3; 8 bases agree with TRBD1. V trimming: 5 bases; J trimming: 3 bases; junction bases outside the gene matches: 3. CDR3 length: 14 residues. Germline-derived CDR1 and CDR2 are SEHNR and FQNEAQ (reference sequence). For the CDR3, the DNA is TGTGCCAGCAGCCCCGGACAGGGTGGAAACACCATATATTTT. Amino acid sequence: CASSPGQGGNTIYF.

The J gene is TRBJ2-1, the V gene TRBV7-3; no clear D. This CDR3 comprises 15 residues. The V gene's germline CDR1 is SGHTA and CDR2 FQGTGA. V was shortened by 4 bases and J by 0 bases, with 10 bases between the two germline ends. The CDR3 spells CASSSTWSSYNEQFF. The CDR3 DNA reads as TGTGCCAGCAGCTCGACTTGGAGCTCCTACAATGAGCAGTTCTTC.

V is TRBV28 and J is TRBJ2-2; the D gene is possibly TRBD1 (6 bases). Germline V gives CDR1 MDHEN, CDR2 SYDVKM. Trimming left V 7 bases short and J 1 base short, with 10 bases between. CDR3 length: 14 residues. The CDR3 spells CASKLGQNTGELFF. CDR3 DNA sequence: TGTGCCAGCAAACTGGGACAGAACACCGGGGAGCTGTTTTTT. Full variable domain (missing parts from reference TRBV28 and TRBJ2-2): DVKVTQSSRYLVKRTGEKVFLECVQDMDHENMFWYRQDPGLGLRLIYFSYDVKMKEKGDIPEGYSVSREKKERFSLILESASTNQTSMYLCASKLGQNTGELFFGEGSRLTVL.

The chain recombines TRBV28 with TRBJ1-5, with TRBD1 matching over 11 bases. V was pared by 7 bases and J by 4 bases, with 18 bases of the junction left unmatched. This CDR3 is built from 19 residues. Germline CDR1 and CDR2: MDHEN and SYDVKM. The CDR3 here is CASTTGGQGGLVGNQPQHF. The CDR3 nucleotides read TGTGCCAGCACAACGGGGGGACAGGGGGGTTTGGTAGGAAATCAGCCCCAGCATTTT.

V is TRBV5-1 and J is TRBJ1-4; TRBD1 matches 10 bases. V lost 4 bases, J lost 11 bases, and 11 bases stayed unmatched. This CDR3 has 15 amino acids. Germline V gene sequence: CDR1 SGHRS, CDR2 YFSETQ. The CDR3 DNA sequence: TGCGCCAGCAGCGCAACCGGGACAGGGGCCGGGAAACTGTTTTTT. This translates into CASSATGTGAGKLFF. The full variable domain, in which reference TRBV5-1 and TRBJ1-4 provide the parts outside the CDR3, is KAGVTQTPRYLIKTRGQQVTLSCSPISGHRSVSWYQQTPGQGLQFLFEYFSETQRNKGNFPGRFSGRQFSNSRSEMNVSTLELGDSALYLCASSATGTGAGKLFFGSGTQLSVL.

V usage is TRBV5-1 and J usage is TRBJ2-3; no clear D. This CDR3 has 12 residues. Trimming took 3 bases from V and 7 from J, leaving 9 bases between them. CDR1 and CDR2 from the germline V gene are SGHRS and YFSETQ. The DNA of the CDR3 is TGCGCCAGCAGCTCCGAGACAAATACGCAGTATTTT. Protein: CASSSETNTQYF.

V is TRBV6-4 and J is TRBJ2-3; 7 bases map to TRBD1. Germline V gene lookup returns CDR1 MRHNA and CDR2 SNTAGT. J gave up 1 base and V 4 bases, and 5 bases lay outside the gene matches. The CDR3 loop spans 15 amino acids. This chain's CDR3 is CASSADTGGTDTQYF. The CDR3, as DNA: TGTGCCAGCAGTGCTGATACAGGGGGCACAGATACGCAGTATTTT.

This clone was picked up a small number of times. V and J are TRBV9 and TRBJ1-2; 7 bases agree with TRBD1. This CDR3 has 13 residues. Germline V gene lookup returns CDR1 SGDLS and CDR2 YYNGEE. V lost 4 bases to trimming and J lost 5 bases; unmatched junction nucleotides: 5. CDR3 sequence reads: CASSNLQGYGYTF. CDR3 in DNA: TGTGCCAGCAGCAATCTACAGGGGTATGGCTACACCTTC.

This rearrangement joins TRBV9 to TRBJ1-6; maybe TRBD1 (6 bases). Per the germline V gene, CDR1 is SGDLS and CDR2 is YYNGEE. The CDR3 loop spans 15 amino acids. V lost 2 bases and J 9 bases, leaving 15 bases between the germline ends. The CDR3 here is CASSVELRGGSPLHF. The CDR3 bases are TGTGCCAGCAGCGTCGAACTCAGGGGCGGTTCACCCCTCCACTTT.

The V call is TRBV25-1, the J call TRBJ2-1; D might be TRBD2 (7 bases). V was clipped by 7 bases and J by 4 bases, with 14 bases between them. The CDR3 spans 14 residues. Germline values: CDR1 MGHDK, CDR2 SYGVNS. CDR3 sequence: CASTGGGVYNEQFF. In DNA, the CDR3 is TGTGCCAGCACGGGCGGGGGCGTGTACAATGAGCAGTTCTTC.

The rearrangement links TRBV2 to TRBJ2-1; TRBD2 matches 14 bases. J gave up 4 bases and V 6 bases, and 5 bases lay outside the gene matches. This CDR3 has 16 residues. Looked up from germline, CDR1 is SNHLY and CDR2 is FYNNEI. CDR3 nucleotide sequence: TGTGCCAGCAGGGGACTAGCGGGGGCCCCTTACAATGAGCAGTTCTTC. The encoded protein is CASRGLAGAPYNEQFF.

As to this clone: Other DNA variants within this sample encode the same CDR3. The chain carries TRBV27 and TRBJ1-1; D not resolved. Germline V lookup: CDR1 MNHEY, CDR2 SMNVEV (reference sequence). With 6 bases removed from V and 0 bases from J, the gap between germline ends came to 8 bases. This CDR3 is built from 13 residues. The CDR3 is CASSPTVNTEAFF. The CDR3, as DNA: TGTGCCAGCAGCCCAACAGTGAACACTGAAGCTTTCTTT.